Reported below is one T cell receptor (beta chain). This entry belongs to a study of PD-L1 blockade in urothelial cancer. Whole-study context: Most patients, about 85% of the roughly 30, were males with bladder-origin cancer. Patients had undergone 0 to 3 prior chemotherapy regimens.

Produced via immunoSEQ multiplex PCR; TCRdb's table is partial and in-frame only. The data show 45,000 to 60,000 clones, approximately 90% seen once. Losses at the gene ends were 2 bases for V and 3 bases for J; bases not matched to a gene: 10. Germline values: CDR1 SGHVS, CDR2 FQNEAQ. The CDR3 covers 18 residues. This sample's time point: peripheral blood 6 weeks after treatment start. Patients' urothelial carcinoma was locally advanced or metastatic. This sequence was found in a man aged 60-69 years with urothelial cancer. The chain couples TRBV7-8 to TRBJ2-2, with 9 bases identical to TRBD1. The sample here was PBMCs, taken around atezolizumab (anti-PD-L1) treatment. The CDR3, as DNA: TGTGCCAGCAGCTTAAGGCGGACAGGGGATGGCGACACCGGGGAGCTGTTTTTT. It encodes CASSLRRTGDGDTGELFF.